These 10 T cell receptor beta chains came from one sample sequenced in a study of siplizumab effects on memory and regulatory T cells. The table came from immunoSEQ multiplex PCR; TCRdb's copy has only in-frame clones and leaves some out. The data hold more than 95,000 clones, with 85% to 95% observed a single time. Sequencing was carried out using CD4+ T cells sorted from blood. These receptors were taken from a human donor in good health.

Remarks on this clone: An end of the junction differs from the germline gene, which may be a read error. This chain joins TRBV2 and TRBJ2-2; D is unclear. This CDR3 is built from 11 residues. In germline, CDR1 is SNHLY, CDR2 FYNNEI. The CDR3 reads CTSREWGELFF. The CDR3 DNA follows: TGTACCAGCAGAGAGTGGGGGGAGCTGTTTTTT.

In its sample, this clone was seen once. The chain links TRBV7-9 to TRBJ2-2, with D unclear. Germline CDR1 and CDR2: SEHNR and FQNEAQ (reference sequence). V lost 3 bases to trimming and J lost 6 bases, with 8 bases between them. The CDR3 covers 13 residues. For the CDR3, the DNA is TGTGCCAGCAGCTTTCTCATCCCCGGGGAGCTGTTTTTT. This encodes CASSFLIPGELFF.

This chain's CDR3 is CASISTSLNTEAFF. The CDR3, as DNA: TGTGCCAGCATCAGTACAAGTCTGAACACTGAAGCTTTCTTT. V and J are TRBV7-9 and TRBJ1-1; D gene ambiguous. Germline assignment: CDR1 SEHNR and CDR2 FQNEAQ (reference sequence). The CDR3 consists of 14 residues. Trimming cost V 7 bases and J 0 bases, with 12 bases left between them.

The chain has TRBV19 and TRBJ1-1; 7 nucleotides align to TRBD1. This CDR3 contains 15 residues. Germline CDR1 reads LNHDA; CDR2 reads SQIVND (reference sequence). Trimming cost V 5 bases and J 6 bases; bases outside gene matches: 12. The CDR3 region is CASSSQTGWSAEAFF. DNA for the CDR3: TGTGCCAGTAGTTCTCAGACAGGGTGGTCGGCTGAAGCTTTCTTT.

The chain joins TRBV30 to TRBJ1-4; 9 bases map to TRBD1. V shed 4 bases, J shed 7 bases, and the junction held 4 bases outside the gene matches. Germline V lookup: CDR1 GTSNPN, CDR2 SVGIG (reference sequence). The CDR3 totals 13 residues. CDR3: CAWTGQGTEKLFF. CDR3 nucleotides: TGTGCCTGGACCGGACAGGGGACTGAAAAACTGTTTTTT. Full variable domain (outside the CDR3, taken from reference TRBV30 and TRBJ1-4): SQTIHQWPATLVQPVGSPLSLECTVEGTSNPNLYWYRQAAGRGLQLLFYSVGIGQISSEVPQNLSASRPQDRQFILSSKKLLLSDSGFYLCAWTGQGTEKLFFGSGTQLSVL.

The V gene is TRBV2, the J gene TRBJ2-3, with 8 bases fitting TRBD1. The V and J ends lost 8 bases and 6 bases, in that order; junction bases with no gene match: 13. Germline lookup yields CDR1 SNHLY and CDR2 FYNNEI. This CDR3 is built from 15 residues. CDR3: CASVRWTGSGDTQYF. The CDR3 DNA sequence: TGTGCCAGCGTAAGATGGACAGGGTCAGGGGATACGCAGTATTTT. Together with reference TRBV2 and TRBJ2-3, the CDR3 gives the full variable domain: EPEVTQTPSHQVTQMGQEVILRCVPISNHLYFYWYRQILGQKVEFLVSFYNNEISEKSEIFDDQFSVERPDGSNFTLKIRSTKLEDSAMYFCASVRWTGSGDTQYFGPGTRLTVL.

Remarks on this clone: This same CDR3 is encoded by further DNA sequences in the sample. V and J are TRBV30 and TRBJ1-4, with D unresolved. The CDR3 runs 13 residues. CDR1 is GTSNPN and CDR2 is SVGIG in the germline V gene (reference sequence). Trimming removed 3 bases from V and 5 bases from J, with 10 bases in between. The CDR3 loop reads CAWSDGKNEKLFF. DNA of the CDR3: TGTGCCTGGAGCGACGGGAAGAATGAAAAACTGTTTTTT.

This sequence joins TRBV9 and TRBJ2-5; 9 bases align to TRBD2. CDR1 and CDR2 (germline): SGDLS, YYNGEE. Trimming at V came to 2 bases and at J to 1 base, leaving 3 bases not matched to a gene. CDR3 length equals 15 residues. The CDR3 here is CASSVRGGPQETQYF. In DNA, the CDR3 is TGTGCCAGCAGCGTGCGGGGGGGGCCCCAAGAGACCCAGTACTTC.

The chain recombines TRBV5-1 with TRBJ2-2, with 9 bases fitting TRBD2. The trim removed 4 bases at V and 5 bases at J, leaving 12 bases unmatched. Germline V gene lookup returns CDR1 SGHRS and CDR2 YFSETQ. This CDR3 contains 17 residues. This CDR3 reads CASSTPASGIGTGELFF. The DNA for the CDR3 is TGCGCCAGCAGCACACCAGCTAGCGGGATCGGAACCGGGGAGCTGTTTTTT.

This rearrangement joins TRBV4-1 to TRBJ1-2; D remains ambiguous. The V gene lost 0 bases and the J gene lost 4 bases, with 12 bases spanning the gap. Germline V gives CDR1 MGHRA, CDR2 YSYEKL. The CDR3 runs 15 residues. The CDR3 DNA reads as TGCGCCAGCAGCCAAGATGAGGGTAGTGGCTATGGCTACACCTTC. Translated, it gives CASSQDEGSGYGYTF.